This entry lists 31 T cell receptor beta chains sequenced from one sample in a study of blood T cells in healthy people across ages. A second PCR, run for about 7 to 11 cycles, used a sample-barcoded 5' primer plus a J-beta primer mix. Via MiXCR, TCRdb re-called the 5' RACE reads, giving one row per CDR3 protein. The sample contains fewer than 2,000,000 distinct CDR3 sequences, around 36% of which appear only once. Sequencing input: blood. The source is a woman aged 25-40 years in good health.

Comment on this clonotype: With a much larger clone just one base away, this may be a read error. The rearrangement uses TRBV29-1 and TRBJ2-6, with no clear D. The CDR3 runs 15 residues. Germline CDR1 reads SQVTM; CDR2 reads ANQGSEA. The CDR3 protein is CGVATGNSGANVLTF. CDR3 DNA: TGCGGCGTCGCAACGGGCAACTCTGGGGCCAACGTCCTGACTTTC.

This clonotype was seen a handful of times. The genes are TRBV20-1 and TRBJ1-6; possibly TRBD1 for D (5 bases). The germline gives CDR1 DFQATT, CDR2 SNEGSKA (reference sequence). The CDR3 runs 13 residues. V was pared by 6 bases and J by 7 bases, with 13 bases between. CDR3 in DNA: TGCAGTGCCCCCCTGGGGGGGAATTCACCCCTCCACTTT. It is translated as CSAPLGGNSPLHF.

This clonotype has just a few counts. The CDR3 DNA reads TGCGCCAGCAGTGAGTGGGGACGCGAGCAGTACTTC. Translated: CASSEWGREQYF. The chain recombines TRBV10-1 with TRBJ2-7; tentatively, D is TRBD1 or TRBD2 (5 bases each). Deletions cut 1 base from V and 6 bases from J, with 7 bases between. The CDR3 runs to 12 residues. Germline-derived CDR1 and CDR2 are WNHNN and SYGVQD (reference sequence).

This clonotype was found a few times. This rearrangement joins TRBV7-2 to TRBJ2-3, with D uncertain. V was shortened by 2 bases and J by 2 bases, with 14 bases between the two germline ends. CDR1 is SGHTA, CDR2 FQGNSA, per germline. This CDR3 has 16 amino acids. The CDR3 is CASSLYAETVTDTQYF. CDR3 nucleotide sequence: TGTGCCAGCAGCTTATACGCGGAGACCGTCACAGATACGCAGTATTTT.

The chain employs TRBV24-1 and TRBJ2-2; D is perhaps TRBD1 or TRBD2 (6 bases each). V was clipped by 3 bases and J by 4 bases, with 20 bases between them. The germline gives CDR1 KGHDR, CDR2 SFDVKD. The CDR3 spans 18 residues. The CDR3, as DNA: TGTGCCACCAGTGATGGGGCAGGGGCCGGGAGCCGCACCGGGGAGCTGTTTTTT. Translating it yields CATSDGAGAGSRTGELFF.

The rearrangement joins TRBV25-1 to TRBJ2-5, with D unclear. Germline V gives CDR1 MGHDK, CDR2 SYGVNS. Trimming removed 3 bases from V and 9 bases from J, with 11 bases in between. The CDR3 extends over 12 amino acids. Here the CDR3 DNA reads TGTGCCAGCAGTGATACACCGAGGTCCCAGTACTTC. This sequence encodes CASSDTPRSQYF.

This chain joins TRBV27 and TRBJ2-3; perhaps D is TRBD1 or TRBD2 (5 bases each). Germline V CDR1 and CDR2: MNHEY, SMNVEV (reference sequence). There are 16 residues in the CDR3. V was clipped by 2 bases and J by 2 bases, with 14 bases between them. The CDR3 DNA reads TGTGCCAGCAGTTTAGGGGACGCCGCGTACACAGATACGCAGTATTTT. This gives the protein CASSLGDAAYTDTQYF.

The chain joins TRBV9 to TRBJ2-2, with D perhaps matching TRBD2 (6 bases). Germline V lookup: CDR1 SGDLS, CDR2 YYNGEE. CDR3 length: 15 residues. V gave up 4 bases and J gave up 5 bases, with 15 bases separating them. CDR3 region: CASSISGGSTGELFF. The CDR3 DNA follows: TGTGCCAGCAGCATCTCTGGGGGGAGTACCGGGGAGCTGTTTTTT.

This clonotype came up a few times. This sequence joins TRBV18 and TRBJ2-5, with unresolved D. This CDR3 has 13 residues. In germline, CDR1 is KGHSH, CDR2 LQKENI. V lost 6 bases and J 1 base, leaving 9 bases between the germline ends. CDR3 protein: CASSLKAQETQYF. The CDR3 DNA is TGTGCCAGCTCTCTTAAAGCCCAAGAGACCCAGTACTTC. Filled out from reference TRBV18 and TRBJ2-5, the complete variable domain reads NAGVMQNPRHLVRRRGQEARLRCSPMKGHSHVYWYRQLPEEGLKFMVYLQKENIIDESGMPKERFSAEFPKEGPSILRIQQVVRGDSAAYFCASSLKAQETQYFGPGTRLLVL.

This clonotype has ten or more counts. The chain has TRBV7-6 and TRBJ2-7, with D possibly being TRBD2 (5 bases). V lost 5 bases and J lost 3, with 11 bases in between. Per germline, CDR1 SGHVS and CDR2 FNYEAQ. This CDR3 spans 13 amino acids. The CDR3 nucleotides read TGTGCCAGCAGCCGGGTTAGCGACTACGAGCAGTACTTC. Translation gives CASSRVSDYEQYF.

The V gene is TRBV15, the J gene TRBJ1-3; maybe TRBD1 (6 bases). CDR3 length: 14 amino acids. Germline-derived CDR1 and CDR2 are LNHNV and YYDKDF (reference sequence). Trimming pared 8 bases from V and 2 bases from J, leaving 13 bases between. CDR3 in amino acids: CATRYTGTGNTIYF. In nucleotides, the CDR3 is TGTGCCACCCGTTATACAGGGACTGGAAACACCATATATTTT.

This clonotype was detected a few times. The gene calls are TRBV29-1 and TRBJ1-3; D possibly corresponds to TRBD1 (5 bases). Germline loops: CDR1 SQVTM, CDR2 ANQGSEA. This CDR3 has 20 residues. The CDR3 loop is CRARTSDIYEHLSSGNTIYF. CDR3 DNA sequence: TGCAGGGCAAGGACATCGGACATATATGAACACCTAAGCTCTGGAAACACCATATATTTT. The whole variable domain, remainder taken from reference TRBV29-1 and TRBJ1-3, is SAVISQKPSRDICQRGTSLTIQCQVDSQVTMMFWYRQQPGQSLTLIATANQGSEATYESGFVIDKFPISRPNLTFSTLTVSNMSPEDSSIYLCRARTSDIYEHLSSGNTIYFGEGSWLTVV.

This clonotype appeared many times. The chain has TRBV5-5 and TRBJ2-3; 13 bases are shared with TRBD2. Germline assignment: CDR1 SGHKS and CDR2 YYEKEE (reference sequence). The CDR3 covers 18 residues. Unmatched junction bases numbered 7, after V lost 0 bases and J lost 3 bases. The CDR3 nucleotides are TGTGCCAGCAGCTTGGGGGGGACTAGCGGGGTTTCAACAGATACGCAGTATTTT. Its translation: CASSLGGTSGVSTDTQYF.

The sample holds a few counts of this clonotype. The CDR3 is CSVWSMGYGYTF. CDR3 DNA: TGCAGCGTTTGGAGTATGGGCTATGGCTACACCTTC. The chain combines TRBV29-1 with TRBJ1-2; D uncertain. CDR1 and CDR2 from the germline V gene are SQVTM and ANQGSEA. CDR3 size: 12 residues. Trimming pared 5 bases from V and 4 bases from J, leaving 11 bases between. The full variable domain, in which reference TRBV29-1 and TRBJ1-2 provide the parts outside the CDR3, is SAVISQKPSRDICQRGTSLTIQCQVDSQVTMMFWYRQQPGQSLTLIATANQGSEATYESGFVIDKFPISRPNLTFSTLTVSNMSPEDSSIYLCSVWSMGYGYTFGSGTRLTVV.

This chain joins TRBV11-2 and TRBJ2-3, with D unclear. Trimming pared 3 bases from V and 10 bases from J, leaving 14 bases between. Looked up from germline, CDR1 is SGHAT and CDR2 is FQNNGV. This CDR3 has 13 residues. CDR3 protein: CASSFSLEVAQYF. In nucleotides, the CDR3 is TGTGCCAGCAGCTTCTCCTTAGAAGTTGCGCAGTATTTT.

The sample holds a few counts of this clonotype. V gene TRBV27 combines with J gene TRBJ1-4; perhaps TRBD1 as D (6 bases). There are 15 residues in the CDR3. The germline V gene has CDR1 MNHEY and CDR2 SMNVEV (reference sequence). Trimming took 6 bases from V and 3 from J, leaving 14 bases between them. The CDR3 protein is CASSYRVSANEKLFF. The CDR3 nucleotides read TGTGCCAGCAGCTACAGGGTTAGTGCTAATGAAAAACTGTTTTTT.

This clonotype was picked up many times. The V and J genes are TRBV29-1 and TRBJ2-1; D is unclear. V dropped 6 bases and J dropped 3 bases, with 12 bases sitting between them. The germline V gene encodes CDR1 SQVTM and CDR2 ANQGSEA. CDR3 size: 13 residues. The CDR3 protein is CSVVGDDYNEQFF. CDR3 DNA: TGCAGCGTCGTGGGCGACGACTACAATGAGCAGTTCTTC.

This clonotype occurred a few times. V is TRBV27 and J is TRBJ2-1; the D gene is possibly TRBD2 (5 bases). Germline assignment: CDR1 MNHEY and CDR2 SMNVEV (reference sequence). Trimming cost V 6 bases and J 4 bases, with 19 bases left between them. There are 16 residues in the CDR3. The CDR3 DNA reads TGTGCCAGCAGCCCTACTCCCGCGGGTATTTACAATGAGCAGTTCTTC. It codes for CASSPTPAGIYNEQFF.

The genes are TRBV5-6 and TRBJ2-5; a possible D gene is TRBD2 (5 bases). The CDR3 has 16 amino acids. Trimming removed 1 base from V and 3 bases from J, with 16 bases in between. Germline values: CDR1 SGHDT, CDR2 YYEEEE. As DNA, the CDR3 is TGTGCCAGCAGCTTGTCCGGACTCGGCTTGAAAGAGACCCAGTACTTC. It translates to CASSLSGLGLKETQYF.

This chain links TRBV20-1 with TRBJ2-1, with D hard to call. With 5 bases removed from V and 8 bases from J, the gap between germline ends came to 22 bases. Germline values: CDR1 DFQATT, CDR2 SNEGSKA (reference sequence). The CDR3 runs to 15 residues. CDR3 sequence reads: CSALNDGYVLHEQFF. For the CDR3, the DNA is TGCAGTGCTTTAAATGACGGGTATGTTCTCCATGAGCAGTTCTTC.

This chain links TRBV20-1 with TRBJ1-5, with 9 bases identical to TRBD1. The trim removed 2 bases at V and 3 bases at J, leaving 11 bases unmatched. Per the germline V gene, CDR1 is DFQATT and CDR2 is SNEGSKA (reference sequence). The length of the CDR3 is 17 residues. The CDR3 coding sequence is TGCAGTGCTAGATCTACAGGGGGCGTCCCGGACAATCAGCCCCAGCATTTT. It translates to CSARSTGGVPDNQPQHF.

This chain uses TRBV27 with TRBJ2-5, with a tentative D call TRBD1 (6 bases). V gave up 6 bases and J gave up 2 bases, with 10 bases separating them. The CDR3 spans 13 residues. Germline-derived CDR1 and CDR2 are MNHEY and SMNVEV (reference sequence). The CDR3 here is CASRRQAQETQYF. The CDR3 DNA is TGTGCCAGCAGGAGACAGGCACAAGAGACCCAGTACTTC.

The V and J genes are TRBV13 and TRBJ2-3, with D possibly TRBD1 on 6 matching bases. Trimming cost V 5 bases and J 0 bases, with 15 bases left between them. From germline, CDR1 is PRHDT and CDR2 FYEKMQ (reference sequence). The CDR3 is 16 residues long. The CDR3: CASSRRQAKSTDTQYF. Written as DNA, the CDR3 is TGTGCCAGCAGCCGTAGACAGGCGAAAAGCACAGATACGCAGTATTTT.

This clonotype was found a few times. The V and J genes are TRBV2 and TRBJ2-5; 7 bases align to TRBD2. With 6 bases clipped from V and 5 bases from J, the junction kept 6 bases outside the gene matches. CDR1 and CDR2 (germline): SNHLY, FYNNEI. There are 13 residues in the CDR3. Here the CDR3 DNA reads TGTGCCAGCAGGCGGGGGTTTGGGGAGACCCAGTACTTC. It is translated as CASRRGFGETQYF.

V is TRBV7-3 and J is TRBJ2-3; TRBD2 might be the D (6 bases). The CDR3 runs 19 residues. Deletions cut 1 base from V and 2 bases from J, with 22 bases between. The germline CDR1 and CDR2 sequences are SGHTA and FQGTGA. Here the CDR3 reads CASSLNGGIGIINTDTQYF. The CDR3 DNA is TGTGCCAGCAGCTTAAATGGGGGGATCGGAATTATTAACACAGATACGCAGTATTTT.

This clonotype was observed a handful of times. This chain joins TRBV20-1 and TRBJ2-3, with TRBD2 matching over 9 bases. V lost 0 bases to trimming and J lost 6 bases; unmatched junction nucleotides: 13. Germline V gene lookup returns CDR1 DFQATT and CDR2 SNEGSKA (reference sequence). The CDR3 has 17 residues. DNA of the CDR3: TGCAGTGCTAGAGACAGGACGGGCGGGGGGGCTGCTGATACGCAGTATTTT. Translation gives CSARDRTGGGAADTQYF.

V gene TRBV29-1 combines with J gene TRBJ2-5, with D unresolved. Near its end, the DNA agrees better with TRBJ2-7, so the J call may be wrong. This CDR3 has 10 residues. CDR1 and CDR2 from the germline V gene are SQVTM and ANQGSEA. CDR3 region: CSVLSYEQYF. The CDR3 bases are TGCAGCGTCCTCTCCTACGAGCAGTACTTC.

DNA for the CDR3: TGTGCCAGCAGCCAGGGGCGGACTAGCTTCGATGAGCAGTTCTTC. Translating it yields CASSQGRTSFDEQFF. This rearrangement joins TRBV9 to TRBJ2-1; 8 bases match TRBD2. Trimming took 4 bases from V and 8 from J; bases not matched to a gene: 11. CDR1 and CDR2 (germline): SGDLS, YYNGEE. The CDR3 covers 15 residues.

The sample holds one count of this clonotype. The rearrangement links TRBV20-1 to TRBJ1-1; D possibly corresponds to TRBD1 (5 bases). The CDR3 sequence is 11 residues long. V was clipped by 5 bases and J by 11 bases, with 15 bases between them. Germline values: CDR1 DFQATT, CDR2 SNEGSKA (reference sequence). The CDR3 reads CSAGTPFDAFF. CDR3 nucleotides: TGCAGTGCTGGGACCCCGTTCGACGCTTTCTTT.

This clonotype was recorded only once. This chain uses TRBV5-1 with TRBJ2-2, with D perhaps assigned TRBD1 or TRBD2 (5 bases each). The length of the CDR3 is 16 residues. Germline V gene lookup returns CDR1 SGHRS and CDR2 YFSETQ. Trimming stripped 0 bases from V and 2 bases from J, with 11 bases between. DNA of the CDR3: TGCGCCAGCAGCTTGGCGGGGCAGTATAACACCGGGGAGCTGTTTTTT. It specifies CASSLAGQYNTGELFF.

The rearrangement joins TRBV27 to TRBJ1-2; 7 positions agree with TRBD1. Germline trimming cut 0 bases from V and 7 bases from J; bases unmatched to any gene: 11. The germline V gene encodes CDR1 MNHEY and CDR2 SMNVEV (reference sequence). The CDR3 runs 16 residues. Written as DNA, the CDR3 is TGTGCCAGCAGTTTATCTATAGGGGGCGGTTTAGCTGGCTACACCTTC. Translation: CASSLSIGGGLAGYTF.